The rows below give T cell receptor beta chains drawn from one sample of a study of T cells expressing NK-cell markers. TCRdb reanalyzed the 5' RACE reads, giving one entry per CDR3 protein sequence and no DNA. This table holds some 440,000 distinct CDR3 sequences. Sequencing was performed on blood T cells: a sorted CD56 or NKG2C T cell subset, CD4+ or CD8+ T cells, or bulk PBMC T cells (not recorded which). The receptors were gathered from a woman aged 45-65 years in good health. The CDR3 runs from the conserved cysteine through the conserved F or W.

j_call v_call cdr3_aa
TRBJ1-4 TRBV5-6 CASSPGSATGDEKLFF
TRBJ2-1 TRBV20-1 CSARGQPSSYNEQFF
TRBJ1-6 TRBV7-9 CASTTTYSSPLHF
TRBJ1-1 TRBV15 CATSKDRGAEAFF
TRBJ1-2 TRBV29-1 CSVEPGPSGYTF
TRBJ1-4 TRBV7-8 CASSALGATNEKLFF
TRBJ2-3 TRBV2 CASHLLAGGSDTQYF
TRBJ2-7 TRBV7-2 CASGLIYEQYF
TRBJ2-7 TRBV5-5 CASSRTGRGGYEQYF
TRBJ2-7 TRBV27 CASRDRSNEQYF
TRBJ1-1 TRBV30 CAWYKNMNTEAFF
TRBJ2-1 TRBV5-6 CASSHTDSPWNEQFF